This T cell receptor (beta chain) was captured in a study of blood T cell repertoires in COVID-19. The CDR3 is made up of 11 amino acids. In germline, CDR1 is SGHTS, CDR2 YDEGEE. Assay: immunoSEQ multiplex PCR; the TCRdb copy retains only in-frame clones and omits some. The sample lists some 46,000 clones; 87% were seen once. The chain is built from TRBV5-8 and TRBJ2-7, with TRBD1 identical over 10 bases. The sample consisted of peripheral blood. The source is a man in his 60s with active COVID-19. The CDR3 reads CASSLGTGVWV. In DNA form, the CDR3 reads TGTGCCAGCAGCCTCGGGACAGGGGTGTGGGTC.